This T cell receptor beta chain is drawn from a study of blood T cell repertoires in COVID-19. For the study at large: The United States, Italy and Spain provided the acute and convalescent COVID-19 samples. PBMCs, B-cell-depleted T cells, or T cells provided the cDNA or gDNA that made up the material.

Original processing methods: Reference gene primer amplification gave estimated nucleated cell counts. Repertoires were generated with immunoSEQ multiplex PCR, while TCRdb's copy carries only in-frame clones and drops some. The V and J calls and clone size were taken over from that table, and D and trimming were inferred from the DNA. The sample yields about 64,000 clones, 84% seen once. This TCR was sampled from a woman in her sixties or seventies with acute or convalescent COVID-19. The sequencing input was peripheral blood.

CDR3 DNA sequence: TGTGCCAGCTCCCCAACGCGTTGGGACAGCCCTACTCAACTGTTTTTT. Its protein product is CASSPTRWDSPTQLFF. The chain links TRBV27 to TRBJ1-4; 7 bases agree with TRBD1. The V gene's germline CDR1 is MNHEY and CDR2 SMNVEV (reference sequence). V lost 8 bases, J lost 12 bases, and 21 bases stayed unmatched. The CDR3 sequence is 16 residues long. Looking up the rest from reference TRBV27 and TRBJ1-4 gives the full variable domain: EAQVTQNPRYLITVTGKKLTVTCSQNMNHEYMSWYRQDPGLGLRQIYYSMNVEVTDKGDVPEGYKVSRKEKRNFPLILESPSPNQTSLYFCASSPTRWDSPTQLFFGSGTQLSVL.